This T cell receptor (beta chain) was captured by sequencing in a study of lymphopenia after photon versus proton radiotherapy (dated by TCRdb to the late 2010s). Looking at the study overall: The immunological effects of photon versus proton radiation therapy were compared in patients with gastrointestinal tumors who developed high-grade lymphopenia. The cohort comprised 20 patients with gastrointestinal tumors who received either photon or proton therapy and then developed lymphopenia. The study was designed to characterize how the impact on the immune system differs between the two radiation modalities. The study at large found these results: Among patients across the cohort who died, overall survival time showed an inverse correlation with a larger post-nadir drop in TCR diversity. After the lymphocyte count nadir, oligoclonal expansion, especially of CD8+ Temra cells, was observed in photon-treated repertoires, and the drop in diversity was driven by this expansion. During treatment, patients who received proton therapy stayed relatively stable, whereas patients who received photon therapy lost naive T cells and TCR diversity and gained effector/memory populations. The survival association was assessed only in patients who died, and the authors presented better survival with proton therapy as a possibility rather than a demonstrated result.

The library was made by the immunoSEQ multiplex PCR assay. T cell repertoires were profiled by deep sequencing of rearranged TCR beta loci, alongside multiparametric flow cytometry. TCRdb holds this immuneACCESS table with in-frame rearrangements only. Some clones are missing; in checked studies, unresolved V genes explain under half, and the rest has no known cause. The sample table shows some 41,000 clones, and just over 85% are seen once. The ten biggest clones cover approximately 10% of the sample. Worth noting for this clone: Its specific antigen is unknown. Nothing much larger sits one base from this clone, and base qualities are not available.

V and J are truncated by 4 bases and 4 bases respectively, leaving an intervening sequence of 13 bases. From the germline V gene (reference sequence), CDR1 is MNHNY and CDR2 is SVGAGI. From the cysteine through the phenylalanine, the CDR3 covers 14 amino acids. The entry retains the CDR3 DNA only, 42 bases that are in frame from base 1. Sample: peripheral blood, taken from a patient treated with proton-based radiotherapy. This clonotype was sampled from a woman in her 70s with pancreatic cancer. Some clones in this sample may be carry-over from other donors' samples. The sequence links TRBV6-6 to TRBJ1-2, and perhaps TRBD1 as D gene, on 6 matching bases. The sequenced DNA: TGTGCCAGCAGTTTGGACAGCGTTCTCTATGGCTACACCTTC. It translates to CASSLDSVLYGYTF.